Below, 30 T cell receptor beta chains from the same sample are listed, as sequenced in a study of blood T cell repertoires in COVID-19. Measured with immunoSEQ multiplex PCR; TCRdb has only the in-frame clones, and not every one. The data hold over 90,000 clones, with around 86% observed a single time. The specimen was peripheral blood. All receptors derive from a man aged 50-60 years with active or convalescent COVID-19.

This clone was counted a single time. The genes are TRBV30 and TRBJ1-2, with D tentatively TRBD1 (6 bases). This CDR3 is 12 amino acids long. V was cut by 2 bases and J by 4 bases, with 8 bases left in between. The V gene's germline CDR1 is GTSNPN and CDR2 SVGIG (reference sequence). The CDR3 loop is CAWSRTVYGYTF. In DNA, the CDR3 is TGTGCCTGGAGTCGGACAGTCTATGGCTACACCTTC.

V usage is TRBV6-5 and J usage is TRBJ1-5; D gene ambiguous. Trimming removed 6 bases at V and 4 bases at J, with 4 bases between. Germline loops: CDR1 MNHEY, CDR2 SVGAGI. CDR3 length: 11 residues. The DNA for the CDR3 is TGTGCCAGCAGAGAGAATCAGCCCCAGCATTTT. This encodes CASRENQPQHF.

The chain is built from TRBV6-6 and TRBJ2-1; maybe TRBD2 (7 bases). V lost 2 bases, J lost 8 bases, and 16 bases lay in between. CDR1 is MNHNY and CDR2 is SVGAGI in the germline V gene (reference sequence). This CDR3 is 15 amino acids long. The CDR3 coding sequence is TGTGCCAGCAGTTACCAGTGGGGGGGCCCCGATGAGCAGTTCTTC. This gives the protein CASSYQWGGPDEQFF.

The chain employs TRBV2 and TRBJ2-2; D gene ambiguous. CDR1 and CDR2 (germline): SNHLY, FYNNEI. This CDR3 region has 15 residues. V gave up 6 bases and J gave up 0 bases, with 11 bases separating them. CDR3 sequence: CASRPTASNTGELFF. In DNA form, the CDR3 reads TGTGCCAGCAGACCGACTGCCTCGAACACCGGGGAGCTGTTTTTT. Using reference TRBV2 and TRBJ2-2 for the parts outside the CDR3, the full variable domain is EPEVTQTPSHQVTQMGQEVILRCVPISNHLYFYWYRQILGQKVEFLVSFYNNEISEKSEIFDDQFSVERPDGSNFTLKIRSTKLEDSAMYFCASRPTASNTGELFFGEGSRLTVL.

The V and J genes are TRBV20-1 and TRBJ2-7; 9 bases align to TRBD1. Trimming took 5 bases from V and 6 from J; bases not matched to a gene: 2. The CDR3 loop spans 11 amino acids. Germline CDR1 reads DFQATT; CDR2 reads SNEGSKA (reference sequence). CDR3 bases: TGCAGTGCTGACAGGGGGGGCGAGCAGTACTTC. This codes for CSADRGGEQYF.

This chain links TRBV28 with TRBJ1-3, with 9 bases aligning to TRBD1. Germline V lookup: CDR1 MDHEN, CDR2 SYDVKM. With V trimmed by 6 bases and J by 4 bases, 4 bases remained unmatched. The CDR3 is 14 residues long. CDR3 bases: TGTGCCAGCAGGGGGACAGGGCCCGGAAACACCATATATTTT. Its translation is CASRGTGPGNTIYF. The full variable domain, its missing parts supplied by reference TRBV28 and TRBJ1-3, is DVKVTQSSRYLVKRTGEKVFLECVQDMDHENMFWYRQDPGLGLRLIYFSYDVKMKEKGDIPEGYSVSREKKERFSLILESASTNQTSMYLCASRGTGPGNTIYFGEGSWLTVV.

The chain links TRBV19 to TRBJ1-4, with no clear D. The length of the CDR3 is 15 residues. V was pared by 5 bases and J by 7 bases, with 17 bases between. CDR1 and CDR2 from the germline V gene are LNHDA and SQIVND (reference sequence). CDR3 sequence (DNA): TGTGCCAGTAGTTCCGGATCGGGTCGGAGTGAAAAACTGTTTTTT. Encoded protein: CASSSGSGRSEKLFF. The full variable domain, completed using reference TRBV19 and TRBJ1-4, is DGGITQSPKYLFRKEGQNVTLSCEQNLNHDAMYWYRQDPGQGLRLIYYSQIVNDFQKGDIAEGYSVSREKKESFPLTVTSAQKNPTAFYLCASSSGSGRSEKLFFGSGTQLSVL.

The chain recombines TRBV2 with TRBJ1-2; 8 nucleotides agree with TRBD1. The germline V gene encodes CDR1 SNHLY and CDR2 FYNNEI. The ends lost 7 bases at V and 4 bases at J; junction bases unmatched: 2. The CDR3 length is 12 residues. The CDR3 protein is CASTTGGYGYTF. The CDR3 coding sequence is TGTGCCAGCACCACAGGGGGCTATGGCTACACCTTC.

This clone has only a few counts. The genes are TRBV10-1 and TRBJ2-3; D might be TRBD2 (5 bases). Deletions cut 4 bases from V and 1 base from J, with 15 bases between. The CDR3 runs 16 residues. Germline CDR1 is WNHNN and CDR2 is SYGVQD (reference sequence). The DNA for the CDR3 is TGCGCCAGCAGTGGGGCCCGAGTGGGAGGCACAGATACGCAGTATTTT. Amino acid sequence: CASSGARVGGTDTQYF.

The chain couples TRBV7-2 to TRBJ2-7, with D maybe TRBD2 (6 bases). The CDR3 extends over 15 amino acids. Trimming cost V 0 bases and J 3 bases, with 12 bases left between them. Germline values: CDR1 SGHTA, CDR2 FQGNSA. This chain's CDR3 is CASSLAAGSHYEQYF. The DNA for the CDR3 is TGTGCCAGCAGCTTAGCGGCGGGGTCGCACTACGAGCAGTACTTC.

The sample holds one count of this clone. This rearrangement joins TRBV10-1 to TRBJ1-4, with a tentative D call TRBD1 (6 bases). V lost 8 bases, J lost 8 bases, and 15 bases lay in between. CDR1 WNHNN and CDR2 SYGVQD come from the germline V gene (reference sequence). This CDR3 contains 13 residues. The CDR3 loop is CASQRRQGEKLFF. The CDR3 DNA reads as TGCGCCAGCCAACGTAGGCAGGGGGAAAAACTGTTTTTT.

The rearrangement uses TRBV15 and TRBJ1-1; no reliable D call. Germline V CDR1 and CDR2: LNHNV, YYDKDF (reference sequence). This CDR3 comprises 14 residues. Trimming removed 8 bases from V and 2 bases from J, with 15 bases in between. The DNA for the CDR3 is TGTGCCACCCTCGCCGGAGGCCTAAACACTGAAGCTTTCTTT. This codes for CATLAGGLNTEAFF.

The chain combines TRBV14 with TRBJ2-7; 8 nucleotides match TRBD1. The CDR3 sequence is 15 residues long. Germline V gene data show CDR1 as SGHDN and CDR2 as FVKESK. Trimming cost V 9 bases and J 3 bases; bases outside gene matches: 13. The CDR3 reads CARRTGGQRFYEQYV. The CDR3 nucleotides read TGTGCCAGAAGAACAGGGGGACAGAGGTTCTACGAGCAGTACGTC.

The rearrangement links TRBV7-9 to TRBJ2-7; unclear D gene. The V gene lost 1 base and the J gene lost 8 bases, with 9 bases spanning the gap. There are 12 residues in the CDR3. CDR1 SEHNR and CDR2 FQNEAQ come from the germline V gene (reference sequence). CDR3 region: CASSLDQDKQYF. The CDR3 DNA sequence: TGTGCCAGCAGCTTAGACCAGGATAAGCAGTACTTC.

The V and J genes are TRBV18 and TRBJ2-7, with D tentatively TRBD2 (6 bases). Germline CDR1 KGHSH, CDR2 LQKENI. The CDR3 spans 15 residues. V was pared by 3 bases and J by 5 bases, with 17 bases between. In nucleotides, the CDR3 is TGTGCCAGCTCACCGCGGGACTCGAGACTGCACGAGCAGTACGTC. This gives the protein CASSPRDSRLHEQYV.

The rearrangement links TRBV7-2 to TRBJ2-7; TRBD2 matches at 9 bases. This CDR3 is built from 14 residues. CDR1 and CDR2 (germline): SGHTA, FQGNSA. V shed 5 bases and J 2 bases; nucleotides not matched to a gene: 4. This CDR3 is CASSPTSGPYEQYF. CDR3 DNA: TGTGCCAGCAGCCCGACTAGCGGACCCTACGAGCAGTACTTC.

The V and J genes are TRBV12-3 or TRBV12-4 and TRBJ2-5; 7 nucleotides match TRBD2. Trimming took 3 bases from V and 4 from J; bases not matched to a gene: 2. This CDR3 region has 13 residues. This CDR3 reads CASSFTGGETQYF. DNA for the CDR3: TGTGCCAGCAGTTTTACGGGAGGAGAGACCCAGTACTTC.

The chain carries TRBV2 and TRBJ1-6, with a tentative D call TRBD1 (6 bases). Germline CDR1 SNHLY, CDR2 FYNNEI. Trimming shortened V by 5 bases and J by 5 bases, and 16 bases separated the two germline ends. This CDR3 is 16 amino acids long. The CDR3 protein is CASSPNVGGNNSPLHF. The CDR3 DNA is TGTGCCAGCAGTCCAAACGTAGGGGGAAATAATTCACCCCTCCACTTT.

This clone was seen more than once but under ten times. This chain links TRBV5-8 with TRBJ2-2; perhaps TRBD1 as D (5 bases). This CDR3 spans 12 amino acids. The germline CDR1 and CDR2 sequences are SGHTS and YDEGEE. The V end lost 4 bases, the J end lost 6 bases, and 7 bases lay between the germline ends. In DNA form, the CDR3 reads TGTGCCAGCAGCCAGGGATCCGGGGAGCTGTTTTTT. Amino acid sequence: CASSQGSGELFF.

The chain recombines TRBV6-5 with TRBJ2-3, with 8 nucleotides matching TRBD1. Trimming at V came to 6 bases and at J to 3 bases, leaving 8 bases not matched to a gene. Germline V gene data show CDR1 as MNHEY and CDR2 as SVGAGI. The CDR3 loop spans 15 amino acids. CDR3: CASSPSGGWTDTQYF. CDR3 nucleotide sequence: TGTGCCAGCAGCCCCTCAGGGGGCTGGACAGATACGCAGTATTTT.

The chain combines TRBV6-5 with TRBJ1-2; 9 bases align to TRBD1. Germline CDR1 and CDR2: MNHEY and SVGAGI. The V gene end was trimmed by 6 bases and the J gene end by 2 bases; junction bases not matched to a gene: 4. This CDR3 has 14 amino acids. The CDR3 is CASSRTGENYGYTF. As DNA, the CDR3 is TGTGCCAGCAGCCGGACAGGGGAAAACTATGGCTACACCTTC.

V and J are TRBV5-1 and TRBJ2-3; no reliable D call. The CDR3 covers 13 residues. V lost 0 bases and J lost 5, with 7 bases in between. Germline V gives CDR1 SGHRS, CDR2 YFSETQ. The CDR3 loop is CASSLDVIDTQYF. The DNA of the CDR3 is TGCGCCAGCAGCTTGGATGTTATAGATACGCAGTATTTT. The full variable domain, rest sourced from reference TRBV5-1 and TRBJ2-3, is KAGVTQTPRYLIKTRGQQVTLSCSPISGHRSVSWYQQTPGQGLQFLFEYFSETQRNKGNFPGRFSGRQFSNSRSEMNVSTLELGDSALYLCASSLDVIDTQYFGPGTRLTVL.

The gene calls are TRBV5-1 and TRBJ2-7; D is possibly TRBD1 (6 bases). From germline, CDR1 is SGHRS and CDR2 YFSETQ. Deletions cut 0 bases from V and 6 bases from J, with 13 bases between. The CDR3 sequence is 14 residues long. The CDR3 bases are TGCGCCAGCAGCTTGGCGGGGACACAGGGCGAGCAGTACTTC. It translates to CASSLAGTQGEQYF.

This clone has just one count. V gene TRBV5-6 combines with J gene TRBJ2-7; perhaps TRBD1 as D (6 bases). The germline V gene encodes CDR1 SGHDT and CDR2 YYEEEE. The CDR3 totals 14 residues. Trimming pared 1 base from V and 2 bases from J, leaving 10 bases between. DNA for the CDR3: TGTGCCAGCAGCTTGTACAGGGACCCCTACGAGCAGTACTTC. Protein: CASSLYRDPYEQYF.

The count of this clone is one. This chain links TRBV3-1 (or the pseudogene TRBV3-2) with TRBJ1-2, with D possibly TRBD1 on 5 matching bases. Germline-derived CDR1 and CDR2 are LGHDT and YNNKEL (reference sequence). The CDR3 consists of 15 residues. Trimming removed 4 bases from V and 8 bases from J, with 20 bases in between. The CDR3 DNA reads as TGTGCCAGCAGCCCCCCGCAGCCAGGGTCGGGCGGCTACACCTTC. It codes for CASSPPQPGSGGYTF.

The chain employs TRBV29-1 and TRBJ2-3, with TRBD1 matching over 8 bases. After removal of 3 bases from V and 2 bases from J, the junction contained 4 bases not matched to a gene. The germline V gene encodes CDR1 SQVTM and CDR2 ANQGSEA. The CDR3 length is 14 residues. The CDR3 bases are TGCAGCGTTGACGACAGGGGCCTCACAGATACGCAGTATTTT. The encoded protein is CSVDDRGLTDTQYF.

The rearrangement links TRBV18 to TRBJ1-1; 10 nucleotides agree with TRBD1. V lost 3 bases and J lost 1; bases outside the gene matches: 5. Germline lookup yields CDR1 KGHSH and CDR2 LQKENI. The CDR3 is 16 amino acids. The DNA of the CDR3 is TGTGCCAGCTCACCGAGACAGGGGGCTGAGAACACTGAAGCTTTCTTT. Protein sequence: CASSPRQGAENTEAFF. Variable domain in full (rest from reference TRBV18 and TRBJ1-1): NAGVMQNPRHLVRRRGQEARLRCSPMKGHSHVYWYRQLPEEGLKFMVYLQKENIIDESGMPKERFSAEFPKEGPSILRIQQVVRGDSAAYFCASSPRQGAENTEAFFGQGTRLTVV.

CDR3 nucleotide sequence: TGTGCCACCAACACAGGGGGCCCCACCGGGGAGCTGTTTTTT. Translating it yields CATNTGGPTGELFF. The chain uses TRBV15 and TRBJ2-2, with TRBD1 identical over 9 bases. In germline, CDR1 is LNHNV, CDR2 YYDKDF (reference sequence). This CDR3 comprises 14 residues. Trimming cost V 7 bases and J 4 bases; bases outside gene matches: 4.

V usage is TRBV28 and J usage is TRBJ2-1, with a weak D call TRBD1 (5 bases). Germline CDR1 reads MDHEN; CDR2 reads SYDVKM. Trimming pared 7 bases from V and 0 bases from J, leaving 16 bases between. The CDR3 totals 16 residues. The CDR3: CASTPRVPSSYNEQFF. The CDR3 region has the DNA TGTGCCAGCACCCCCAGGGTCCCCAGCTCCTACAATGAGCAGTTCTTC.

The V call is TRBV6-4, the J call TRBJ1-5; weak D call: TRBD1 (6 bases). V was pared by 0 bases and J by 7 bases, with 10 bases between. Germline V CDR1 and CDR2: MRHNA, SNTAGT. CDR3 size: 14 residues. In nucleotides, the CDR3 is TGTGCCAGCAGTGACTCGGCAGGGGAGCAGCCCCAGCATTTT. It specifies CASSDSAGEQPQHF.